These 11 T cell receptor beta chains were all obtained from the same sample, sequenced in a study of blood T cell repertoires in COVID-19. TCRdb keeps only in-frame clones here, not all; method: immunoSEQ multiplex PCR. This table holds about 250,000 clones, about 86% found once. Material for sequencing was peripheral blood. These receptors came from a man older than 75 with acute or convalescent COVID-19.

The CDR3 region is CASSPGTLPDTQYF. The CDR3 DNA reads as TGTGCCAGCAGCCCCGGGACATTGCCAGATACGCAGTATTTT. The chain employs TRBV7-8 and TRBJ2-3; possible D gene TRBD1, 6 bases. Trimming left V 5 bases short and J 4 bases short, with 13 bases between. CDR1 and CDR2 from the germline V gene are SGHVS and FQNEAQ. The CDR3 totals 14 residues. The full variable domain, with the rest looked up from reference TRBV7-8 and TRBJ2-3, is GAGVSQSPRYKVAKRGQDVALRCDPISGHVSLFWYQQALGQGPEFLTYFQNEAQLDKSGLPSDRFFAERPEGSVSTLKIQRTQQEDSAVYLCASSPGTLPDTQYFGPGTRLTVL.

V gene TRBV3-1 (or the pseudogene TRBV3-2) combines with J gene TRBJ1-1; D is perhaps TRBD1 (6 bases). Germline V lookup: CDR1 LGHDT, CDR2 YNNKEL (reference sequence). The V and J ends lost 2 bases and 6 bases respectively, with 10 bases between them. The CDR3 is 13 amino acids. CDR3 sequence (DNA): TGTGCCAGCAGCCAAAATACAGGGTCTGAAGCTTTCTTT. It codes for CASSQNTGSEAFF.

The V call is TRBV5-5, the J call TRBJ2-2; TRBD1 agrees at 8 bases. Germline V CDR1 and CDR2: SGHKS, YYEKEE (reference sequence). Losses at the gene ends were 3 bases for V and 1 base for J; bases not matched to a gene: 2. This CDR3 has 15 amino acids. CDR3 in DNA: TGTGCCAGCAGCTGGGACAGGTTGAACACCGGGGAGCTGTTTTTT. Translating gives CASSWDRLNTGELFF.

The chain has TRBV6-5 and TRBJ1-2; no clear D. CDR1 is MNHEY, CDR2 SVGAGI, per germline. The CDR3 is 16 residues long. Trimming took off 4 bases at V and 4 bases at J, with 19 bases between the two ends. The CDR3 sequence: CASSSSGRRLSYGYTF. The CDR3, as DNA: TGTGCCAGCAGTTCCTCTGGGAGGCGTCTCAGCTATGGCTACACCTTC.

The genes are TRBV27 and TRBJ2-7; 8 nucleotides agree with TRBD1. The trim removed 7 bases at V and 2 bases at J, leaving 10 bases unmatched. Germline CDR1 is MNHEY and CDR2 is SMNVEV (reference sequence). The CDR3 extends over 15 amino acids. The CDR3 sequence is CASTPIGTGAYEQYF. The CDR3, as DNA: TGTGCCAGCACCCCGATCGGGACAGGCGCCTACGAGCAGTACTTC.

The chain links TRBV5-5 to TRBJ1-2; 10 bases agree with TRBD1. CDR1 and CDR2 from the germline V gene are SGHKS and YYEKEE (reference sequence). The CDR3 length is 15 residues. J was trimmed by 6 bases and V by 4 bases; bases with no gene match: 9. CDR3 loop: CASSALTGGANGYTF. The DNA for the CDR3 is TGTGCCAGCAGCGCTCTGACAGGGGGCGCAAATGGCTACACCTTC.

The rearrangement uses TRBV5-8 and TRBJ2-3; 7 nucleotides line up with TRBD1. V lost 0 bases, J lost 3 bases, and 10 bases stayed unmatched. This CDR3 has 17 amino acids. In germline, CDR1 is SGHTS, CDR2 YDEGEE. The CDR3 coding sequence is TGTGCCAGCAGCTTGGGGGTTGCAGGGGGTGCGACAGATACGCAGTATTTT. Amino acid sequence: CASSLGVAGGATDTQYF.

This chain uses TRBV5-1 with TRBJ2-7; 7 bases are shared with TRBD1. The CDR3 has 13 amino acids. V trimming: 5 bases; J trimming: 3 bases; junction bases outside the gene matches: 5. Germline V gives CDR1 SGHRS, CDR2 YFSETQ. CDR3 in DNA: TGCGCCAGCAGTAGACAGGGAGACTACGAGCAGTACTTC. It is translated as CASSRQGDYEQYF.

The chain recombines TRBV6-5 with TRBJ2-7; D is perhaps TRBD1 (6 bases). CDR3 length: 16 residues. The ends were cut back, 1 base at V and 0 bases at J, with 13 bases in the middle. Germline CDR1 MNHEY, CDR2 SVGAGI. In nucleotides, the CDR3 is TGTGCCAGCAGTTACTTCGACAGGTCGAGCTCCTACGAGCAGTACTTC. It yields the protein CASSYFDRSSSYEQYF.

V is TRBV24-1 and J is TRBJ1-4; 9 nucleotides align to TRBD1. The V segment lost 3 bases and the J segment 2 bases; nucleotides outside the gene matches: 6. There are 17 residues in the CDR3. Germline lookup yields CDR1 KGHDR and CDR2 SFDVKD. CDR3 residues: CATSDPGQGVTNEKLFF. DNA of the CDR3: TGTGCCACCAGTGATCCGGGACAGGGAGTGACTAATGAAAAACTGTTTTTT.

Only a few counts were recorded for this clone. The chain joins TRBV7-9 to TRBJ2-1; 9 positions agree with TRBD2. V trimming: 1 base; J trimming: 3 bases; junction bases outside the gene matches: 7. Per germline, CDR1 SEHNR and CDR2 FQNEAQ (reference sequence). This CDR3 region has 17 residues. This CDR3 is CASSLDIVTSGYNEQFF. DNA of the CDR3: TGTGCCAGCAGCTTAGATATTGTGACTAGCGGCTACAATGAGCAGTTCTTC.